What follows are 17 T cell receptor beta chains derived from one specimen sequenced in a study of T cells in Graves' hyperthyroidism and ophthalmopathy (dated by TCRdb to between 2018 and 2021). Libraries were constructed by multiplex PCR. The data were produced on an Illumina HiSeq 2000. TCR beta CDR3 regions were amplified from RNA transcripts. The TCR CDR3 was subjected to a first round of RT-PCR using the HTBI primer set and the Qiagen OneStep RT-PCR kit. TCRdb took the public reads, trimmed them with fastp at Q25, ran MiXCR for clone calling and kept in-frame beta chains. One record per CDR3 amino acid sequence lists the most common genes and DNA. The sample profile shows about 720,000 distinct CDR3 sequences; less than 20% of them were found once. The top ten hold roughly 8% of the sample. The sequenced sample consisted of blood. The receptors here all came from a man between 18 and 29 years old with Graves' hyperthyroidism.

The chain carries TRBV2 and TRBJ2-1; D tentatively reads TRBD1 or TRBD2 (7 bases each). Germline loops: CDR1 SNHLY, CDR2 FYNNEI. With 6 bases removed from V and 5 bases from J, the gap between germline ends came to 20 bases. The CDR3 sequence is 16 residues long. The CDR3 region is CASRRAPQGGDNEQFF. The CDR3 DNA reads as TGTGCCAGCAGGCGAGCACCTCAGGGGGGGGACAATGAGCAGTTCTTC.

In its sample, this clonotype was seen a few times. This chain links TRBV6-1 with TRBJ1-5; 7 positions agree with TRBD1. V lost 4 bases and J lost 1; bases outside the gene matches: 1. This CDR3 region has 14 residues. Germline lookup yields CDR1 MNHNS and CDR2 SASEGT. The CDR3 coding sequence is TGTGCCAGCAGTGTGACAGGGAGCAATCAGCCCCAGCATTTT. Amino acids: CASSVTGSNQPQHF.

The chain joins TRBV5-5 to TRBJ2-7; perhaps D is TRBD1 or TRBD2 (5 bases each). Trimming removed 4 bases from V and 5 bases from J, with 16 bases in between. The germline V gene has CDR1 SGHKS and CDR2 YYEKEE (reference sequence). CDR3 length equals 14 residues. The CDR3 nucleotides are TGTGCCAGCAGCAAAACCGGGGCGAGCAACGAGCAGTACTTC. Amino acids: CASSKTGASNEQYF.

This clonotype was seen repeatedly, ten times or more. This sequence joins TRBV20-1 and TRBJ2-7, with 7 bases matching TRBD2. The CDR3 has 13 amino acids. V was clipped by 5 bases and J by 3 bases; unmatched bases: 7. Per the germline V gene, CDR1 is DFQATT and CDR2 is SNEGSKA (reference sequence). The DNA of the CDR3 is TGCAGTGCTCAAGGAGCTAGCGGCTACGAGCAGTACTTC. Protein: CSAQGASGYEQYF.

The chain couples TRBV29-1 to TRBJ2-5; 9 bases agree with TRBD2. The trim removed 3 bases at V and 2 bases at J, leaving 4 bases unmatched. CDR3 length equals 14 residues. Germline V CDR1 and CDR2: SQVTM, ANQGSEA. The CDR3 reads CSVEREGGQETQYF. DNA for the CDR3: TGCAGCGTTGAGCGGGAGGGGGGGCAAGAGACCCAGTACTTC.

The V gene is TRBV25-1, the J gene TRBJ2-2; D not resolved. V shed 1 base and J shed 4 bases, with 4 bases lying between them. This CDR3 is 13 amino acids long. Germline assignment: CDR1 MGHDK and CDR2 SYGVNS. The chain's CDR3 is CASSEFITGELFF. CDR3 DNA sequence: TGTGCCAGCAGTGAATTCATCACCGGGGAGCTGTTTTTT.

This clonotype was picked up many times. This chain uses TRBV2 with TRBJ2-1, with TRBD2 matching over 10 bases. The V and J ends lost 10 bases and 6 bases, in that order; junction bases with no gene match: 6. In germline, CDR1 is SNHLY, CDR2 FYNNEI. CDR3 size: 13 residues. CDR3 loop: CATGLAEGNEQFF. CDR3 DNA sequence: TGTGCCACCGGACTAGCGGAGGGCAATGAGCAGTTCTTC. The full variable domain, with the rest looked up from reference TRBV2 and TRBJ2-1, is EPEVTQTPSHQVTQMGQEVILRCVPISNHLYFYWYRQILGQKVEFLVSFYNNEISEKSEIFDDQFSVERPDGSNFTLKIRSTKLEDSAMYFCATGLAEGNEQFFGPGTRLTVL.

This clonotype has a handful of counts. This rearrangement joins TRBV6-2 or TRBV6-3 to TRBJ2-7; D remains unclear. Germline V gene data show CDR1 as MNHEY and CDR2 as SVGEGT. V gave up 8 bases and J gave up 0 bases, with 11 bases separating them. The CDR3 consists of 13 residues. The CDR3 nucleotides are TGTGCCAGCCTTAGCACGGTCTCCTACGAGCAGTACTTC. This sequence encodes CASLSTVSYEQYF.

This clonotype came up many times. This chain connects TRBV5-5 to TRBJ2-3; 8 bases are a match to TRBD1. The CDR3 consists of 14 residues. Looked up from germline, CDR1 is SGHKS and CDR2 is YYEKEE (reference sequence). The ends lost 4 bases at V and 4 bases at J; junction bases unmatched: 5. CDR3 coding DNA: TGTGCCAGCAGCACGGCAGGGGGCGCAGATACGCAGTATTTT. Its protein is CASSTAGGADTQYF.

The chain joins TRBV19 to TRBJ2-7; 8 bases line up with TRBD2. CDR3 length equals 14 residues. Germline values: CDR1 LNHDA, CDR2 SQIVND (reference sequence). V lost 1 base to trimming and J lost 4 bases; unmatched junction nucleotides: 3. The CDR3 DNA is TGTGCCAGTAGTATAGTTGCGGGAGGTTACGAGCAGTACTTC. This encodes CASSIVAGGYEQYF.

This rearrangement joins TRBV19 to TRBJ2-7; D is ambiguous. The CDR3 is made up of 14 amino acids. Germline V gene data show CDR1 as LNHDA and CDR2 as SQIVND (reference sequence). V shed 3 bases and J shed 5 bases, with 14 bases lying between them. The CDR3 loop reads CASSMIAALHEQYF. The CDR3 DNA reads TGTGCCAGTAGTATGATAGCTGCACTCCACGAGCAGTACTTC.

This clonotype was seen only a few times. The CDR3 sequence: CASSSKELAGGPYEQYF. The CDR3 nucleotides read TGTGCCAGCAGTTCAAAAGAACTAGCGGGAGGACCCTACGAGCAGTACTTC. This chain uses TRBV6-2 or TRBV6-3 with TRBJ2-7; 12 nucleotides line up with TRBD2. The CDR3 has 17 amino acids. Looked up from germline, CDR1 is MNHEY and CDR2 is SVGEGT. The J segment lost 2 bases and the V segment lost 4 bases, leaving 9 bases of the junction unmatched.

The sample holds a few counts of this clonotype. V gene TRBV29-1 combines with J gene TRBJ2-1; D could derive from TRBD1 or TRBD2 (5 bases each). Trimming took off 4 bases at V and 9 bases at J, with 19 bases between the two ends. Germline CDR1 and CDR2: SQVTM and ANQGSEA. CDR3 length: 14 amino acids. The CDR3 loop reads CSVGKGTRVGEQFF. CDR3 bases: TGCAGCGTTGGGAAGGGGACCCGGGTGGGTGAGCAGTTCTTC.

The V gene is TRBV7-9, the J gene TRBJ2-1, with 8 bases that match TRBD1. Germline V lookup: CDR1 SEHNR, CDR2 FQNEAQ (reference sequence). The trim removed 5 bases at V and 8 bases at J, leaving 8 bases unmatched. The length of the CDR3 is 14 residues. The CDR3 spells CASSLDRGSDEQFF. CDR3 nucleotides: TGTGCCAGCAGCCTAGACAGGGGATCCGATGAGCAGTTCTTC.

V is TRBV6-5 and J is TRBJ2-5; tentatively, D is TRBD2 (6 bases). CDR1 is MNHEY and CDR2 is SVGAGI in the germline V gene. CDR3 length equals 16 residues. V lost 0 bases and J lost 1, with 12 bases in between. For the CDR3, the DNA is TGTGCCAGCAGTTACTCGCCAGCGGGCCTCCAAGAGACCCAGTACTTC. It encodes CASSYSPAGLQETQYF.

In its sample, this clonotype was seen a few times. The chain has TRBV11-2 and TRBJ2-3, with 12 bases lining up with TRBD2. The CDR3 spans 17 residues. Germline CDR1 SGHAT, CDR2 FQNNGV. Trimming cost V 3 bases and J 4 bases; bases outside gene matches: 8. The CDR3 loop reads CASSFRTTSGRSDTQYF. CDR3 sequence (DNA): TGTGCCAGCAGCTTCCGCACGACTAGCGGGAGATCAGATACGCAGTATTTT.

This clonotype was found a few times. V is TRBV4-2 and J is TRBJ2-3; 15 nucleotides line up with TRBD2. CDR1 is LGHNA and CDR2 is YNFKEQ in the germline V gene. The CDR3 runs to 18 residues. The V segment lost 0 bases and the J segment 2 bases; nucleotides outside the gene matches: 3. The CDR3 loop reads CASSQDGLAGGDTDTQYF. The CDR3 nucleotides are TGTGCCAGCAGCCAAGATGGACTAGCGGGAGGGGACACAGATACGCAGTATTTT.